This is a list of T cell receptor beta chains from one sample in a study of shared clonotypes between healthy human individuals. TCRdb's table, derived via immunoSEQ multiplex PCR, lists solely in-frame clones and lacks some. The profile shows about 1 million clones, 65% to 80% of them singletons. Sequenced sample: memory CD4+ T cells sorted from blood. The receptors originated from a man aged 18 to 29 in good health. Both conserved end residues are trimmed from each CDR3. D genes are given only for firm matches.

ASSQQGTGELF	TRBJ2-2	TRBV18	.
ASSSDSLNTEAF	TRBJ1-1	TRBV5-1	.
ASGLVSGGNEQY	TRBJ2-7	TRBV12-5	TRBD1
AWTRENTEAF	TRBJ1-1	TRBV30	.
ASSSTTLTAGHGELF	TRBJ2-2	TRBV5-1	.
AWGGLPHYNEQF	TRBJ2-1	TRBV30	.
ASSQERAGYNEQF	TRBJ2-1	TRBV4-3	.
ASSPREGYSGNTIY	TRBJ1-3	TRBV18	.
ASRDPQSNEQF	TRBJ2-1	TRBV6-1	.
ASSLWATDGYGQPQH	TRBJ1-5	TRBV5-6	.
ASSLRGPGYEQY	TRBJ2-7	TRBV13	.
ASSPKRDYEQY	TRBJ2-7	TRBV18	.
ASSHGNRRFETQY	TRBJ2-5	TRBV14	.
ASSYSGSSYNEQF	TRBJ2-1	TRBV6-5	.